Given below is one TCR beta chain in context. Its cognate antigen has yet to be identified. Per-base quality was not reported, and no clone a single base away is much larger than it. Sequences SEHNR (CDR1) and FQNEAQ (CDR2) are obtained from the germline V gene (reference sequence). Reading from cysteine to phenylalanine, the CDR3 counts 14 amino acids. Only the CDR3 DNA is retained, 42 bases long and in frame from the first base. At the junction V is shortened by 4 bases and J by 8 bases, with 14 bases in between. This entry comes from a study of blood T cell repertoires in COVID-19 (dated by TCRdb to 2020 to 2021). About the full investigation: The collaborator samples originated in the United States, Italy and Spain and spanned the acute and convalescent phases of COVID-19. Nearly every sample came with metadata listing a de-identified subject ID, COVID-19 status, age in years and sex. Where available, HLA class I and class II types were taken from metadata supplied by the sample provider and were not determined by assay-based typing. The repertoires were released in a freely available public database meant as a resource for research on the immune response to SARS-CoV-2. Deeply sampled blood TCRbeta repertoires from subjects exposed to, actively infected with, or recovered from COVID-19 were included in the dataset. The material from the prospective study consisted of cDNA or gDNA derived from T cells, B-cell-depleted T cells, or PBMCs. Samples came from the ongoing ImmuneRACE study (first 160 participants) plus 1,254 subjects from 6 global collaborators. General conclusions and limits of the study: The quantity of clinical and demographic metadata differed by source and by participant and was supplied without curation.

TCRbeta CDR3 regions were amplified from genomic DNA using the immunoSEQ Assay, a bias-controlled multiplex PCR. The original methods were these. Nucleated cell counts per sample were estimated from amplification of reference gene primers within the assay. To quantify the absolute abundance of each unique TCRbeta CDR3 rearrangement, sequence reads were collapsed and filtered. Productive Simpson clonality was computed per sample as the square root of Simpson's diversity index over productive rearrangements. TCRdb took over this immuneACCESS table, retaining in-frame rearrangements with V and J assigned. Such tables are incomplete; in checked studies, under half of the missing clones stem from an unresolved V gene, and the remainder is unexplained. That table supplies the V and J calls and clone size; D and trimming were determined from the DNA. A total of fewer than 150,000 clones appear in this sample, about 80% of them only once. The leading ten clones occupy approximately 10% of the sample.

Whole blood was collected in K2EDTA tubes by collaborating institutions according to the institutions' own protocols. For TCRbeta analysis, collaborator samples were shipped as frozen whole blood, as isolated PBMCs, or as DNA extracted from either sample type. This TCR was sampled from a human donor in a cohort sampled during active COVID-19. The sample taken for sequencing was peripheral blood. The chain was built from TRBV7-9 and TRBJ1-4; the D segment could be TRBD1, given 6 matching bases. The CDR3: CASSWGLVGEKLFF. The DNA is TGTGCCAGCAGCTGGGGGCTCGTAGGGGAAAAACTGTTTTTT.